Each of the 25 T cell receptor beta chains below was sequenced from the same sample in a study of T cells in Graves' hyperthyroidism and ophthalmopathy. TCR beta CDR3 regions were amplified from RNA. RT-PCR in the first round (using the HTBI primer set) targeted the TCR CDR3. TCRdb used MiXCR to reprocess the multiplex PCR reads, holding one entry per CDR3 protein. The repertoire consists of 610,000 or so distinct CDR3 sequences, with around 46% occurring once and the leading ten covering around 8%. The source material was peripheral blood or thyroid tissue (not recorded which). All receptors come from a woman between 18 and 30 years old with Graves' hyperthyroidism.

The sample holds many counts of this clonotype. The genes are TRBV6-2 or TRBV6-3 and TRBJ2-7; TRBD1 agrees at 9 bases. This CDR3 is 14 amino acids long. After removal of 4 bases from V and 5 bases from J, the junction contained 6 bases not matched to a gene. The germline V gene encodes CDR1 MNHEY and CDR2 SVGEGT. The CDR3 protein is CASSLGTGYNEQYF. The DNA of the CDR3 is TGTGCCAGCAGTTTGGGGACAGGGTATAACGAGCAGTACTTC.

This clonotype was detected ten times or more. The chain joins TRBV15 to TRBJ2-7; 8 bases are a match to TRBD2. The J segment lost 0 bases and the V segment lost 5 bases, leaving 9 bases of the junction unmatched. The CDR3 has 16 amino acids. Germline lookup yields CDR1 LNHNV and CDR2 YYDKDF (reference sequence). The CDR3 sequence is CATSRRRSGSSYEQYF. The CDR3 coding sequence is TGTGCCACCAGCCGGAGAAGGAGCGGGAGCTCCTACGAGCAGTACTTC.

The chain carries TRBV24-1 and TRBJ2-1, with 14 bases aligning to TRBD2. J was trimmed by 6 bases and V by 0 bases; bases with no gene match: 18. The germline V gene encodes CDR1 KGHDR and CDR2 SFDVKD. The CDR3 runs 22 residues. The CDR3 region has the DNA TGTGCCACCAGTGATTTGACTATTCCGGCGACTAGCGGGAGGGCCGGTCCCAATGAGCAGTTCTTC. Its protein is CATSDLTIPATSGRAGPNEQFF.

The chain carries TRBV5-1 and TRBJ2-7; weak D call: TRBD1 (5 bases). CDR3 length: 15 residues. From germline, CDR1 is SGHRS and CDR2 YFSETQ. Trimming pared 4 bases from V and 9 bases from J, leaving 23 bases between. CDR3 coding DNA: TGCGCCAGCAGCCTTACAAGGGGCAGAATAGATACGCAGTACTTC. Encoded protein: CASSLTRGRIDTQYF.

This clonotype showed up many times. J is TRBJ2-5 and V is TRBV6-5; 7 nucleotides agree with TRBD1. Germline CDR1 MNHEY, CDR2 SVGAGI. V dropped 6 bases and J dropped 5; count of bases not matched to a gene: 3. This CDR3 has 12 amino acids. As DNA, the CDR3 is TGTGCCAGCAGGACAGGGTTTGAGACCCAGTACTTC. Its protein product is CASRTGFETQYF.

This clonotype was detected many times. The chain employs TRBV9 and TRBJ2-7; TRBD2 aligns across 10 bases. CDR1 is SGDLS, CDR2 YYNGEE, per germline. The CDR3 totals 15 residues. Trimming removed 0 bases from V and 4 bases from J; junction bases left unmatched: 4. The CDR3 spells CASSVGAGGNYEQYF. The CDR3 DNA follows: TGTGCCAGCAGCGTAGGAGCGGGAGGGAATTACGAGCAGTACTTC. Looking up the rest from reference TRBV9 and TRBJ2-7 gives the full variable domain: DSGVTQTPKHLITATGQRVTLRCSPRSGDLSVYWYQQSLDQGLQFLIQYYNGEERAKGNILERFSAQQFPDLHSELNLSSLELGDSALYFCASSVGAGGNYEQYFGPGTRLTVT.

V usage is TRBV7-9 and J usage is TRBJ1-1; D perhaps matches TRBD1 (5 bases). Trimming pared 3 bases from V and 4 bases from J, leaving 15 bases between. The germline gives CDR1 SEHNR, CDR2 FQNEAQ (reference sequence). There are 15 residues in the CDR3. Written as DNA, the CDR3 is TGTGCCAGCAGCTTCCGGCAGGAAGGGGCCACTGAAGCTTTCTTT. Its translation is CASSFRQEGATEAFF.

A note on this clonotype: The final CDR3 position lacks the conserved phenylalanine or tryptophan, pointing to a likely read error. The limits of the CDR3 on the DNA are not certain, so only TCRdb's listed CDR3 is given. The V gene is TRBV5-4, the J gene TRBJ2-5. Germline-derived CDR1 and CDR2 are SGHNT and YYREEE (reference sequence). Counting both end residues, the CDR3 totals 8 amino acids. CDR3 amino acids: CASSLDVV.

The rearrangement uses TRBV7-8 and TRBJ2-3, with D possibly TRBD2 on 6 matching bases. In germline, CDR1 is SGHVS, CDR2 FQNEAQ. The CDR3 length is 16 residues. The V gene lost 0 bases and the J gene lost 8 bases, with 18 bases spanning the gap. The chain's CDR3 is CASSLAPGLARATQYF. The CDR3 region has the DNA TGTGCCAGCAGCTTAGCCCCGGGACTGGCTAGGGCTACGCAGTATTTT. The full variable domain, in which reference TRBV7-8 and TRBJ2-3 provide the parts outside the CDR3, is GAGVSQSPRYKVAKRGQDVALRCDPISGHVSLFWYQQALGQGPEFLTYFQNEAQLDKSGLPSDRFFAERPEGSVSTLKIQRTQQEDSAVYLCASSLAPGLARATQYFGPGTRLTVL.

Here the CDR3 DNA reads TGTGCCAGCAGCTTCCAGACTAGCCCCCGAAGCACAGATACGCAGTATTTT. Translation gives CASSFQTSPRSTDTQYF. The chain uses TRBV7-9 and TRBJ2-3; 7 bases map to TRBD2. Germline V gene data show CDR1 as SEHNR and CDR2 as FQNEAQ (reference sequence). V shed 3 bases, J shed 0 bases, and the junction held 9 bases outside the gene matches. CDR3 length: 17 residues. The variable domain in full, completed from reference TRBV7-9 and TRBJ2-3, reads DTGVSQNPRHKITKRGQNVTFRCDPISEHNRLYWYRQTLGQGPEFLTYFQNEAQLEKSRLLSDRFSAERPKGSFSTLEIQRTEQGDSAMYLCASSFQTSPRSTDTQYFGPGTRLTVL.

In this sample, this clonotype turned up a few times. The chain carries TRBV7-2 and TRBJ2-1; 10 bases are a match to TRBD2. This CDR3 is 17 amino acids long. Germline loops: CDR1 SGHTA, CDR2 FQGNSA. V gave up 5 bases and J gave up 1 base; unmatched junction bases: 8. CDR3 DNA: TGTGCCAGCAGCCCACTTCCTAGCGGGAGTTCCTACAATGAGCAGTTCTTC. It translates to CASSPLPSGSSYNEQFF.

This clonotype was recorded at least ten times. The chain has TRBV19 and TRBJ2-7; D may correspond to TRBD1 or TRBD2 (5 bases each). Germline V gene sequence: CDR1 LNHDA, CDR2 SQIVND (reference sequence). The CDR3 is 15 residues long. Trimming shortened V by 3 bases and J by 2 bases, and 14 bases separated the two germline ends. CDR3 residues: CASSISAGRAYEQYF. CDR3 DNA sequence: TGTGCCAGTAGTATTTCGGCAGGGCGGGCCTACGAGCAGTACTTC.

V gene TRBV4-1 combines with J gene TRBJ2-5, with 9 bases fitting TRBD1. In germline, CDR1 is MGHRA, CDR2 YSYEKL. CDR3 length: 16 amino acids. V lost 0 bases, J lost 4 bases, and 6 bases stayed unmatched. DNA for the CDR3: TGCGCCAGCAGCCAAGAGGGACAGGGCGGCGTAGAGACCCAGTACTTC. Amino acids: CASSQEGQGGVETQYF.

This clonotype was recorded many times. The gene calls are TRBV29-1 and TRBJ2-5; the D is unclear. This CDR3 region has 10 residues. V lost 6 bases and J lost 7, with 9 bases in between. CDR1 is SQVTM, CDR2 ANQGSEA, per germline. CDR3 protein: CSVRDPTQYF. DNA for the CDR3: TGCAGCGTGCGCGACCCGACCCAGTACTTC.

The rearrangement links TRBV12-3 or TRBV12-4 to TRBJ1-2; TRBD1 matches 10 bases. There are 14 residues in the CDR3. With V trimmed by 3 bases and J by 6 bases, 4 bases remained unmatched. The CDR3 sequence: CASSFVGQGNGYTF. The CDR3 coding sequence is TGTGCCAGCAGTTTCGTGGGACAGGGGAATGGCTACACCTTC.

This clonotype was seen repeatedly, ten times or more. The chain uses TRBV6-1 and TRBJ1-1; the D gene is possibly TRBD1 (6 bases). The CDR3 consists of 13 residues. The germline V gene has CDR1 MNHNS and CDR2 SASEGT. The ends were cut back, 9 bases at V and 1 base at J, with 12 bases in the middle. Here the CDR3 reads CASTGQKNTEAFF. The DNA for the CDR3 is TGTGCCAGTACAGGACAGAAGAACACTGAAGCTTTCTTT.

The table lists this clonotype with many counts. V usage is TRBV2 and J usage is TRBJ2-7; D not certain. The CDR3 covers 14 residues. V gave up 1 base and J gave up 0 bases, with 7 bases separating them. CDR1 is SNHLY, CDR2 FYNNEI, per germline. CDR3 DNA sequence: TGTGCCAGCAGTGAAGTCACTCTCTCCTACGAGCAGTACTTC. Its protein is CASSEVTLSYEQYF.

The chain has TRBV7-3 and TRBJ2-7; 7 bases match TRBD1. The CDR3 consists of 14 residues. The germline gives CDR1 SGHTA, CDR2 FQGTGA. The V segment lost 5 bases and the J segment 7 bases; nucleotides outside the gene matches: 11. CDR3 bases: TGTGCCAGCAGCGCCTCGACAGGGAGTGCTGAGCAGTACTTC. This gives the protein CASSASTGSAEQYF.

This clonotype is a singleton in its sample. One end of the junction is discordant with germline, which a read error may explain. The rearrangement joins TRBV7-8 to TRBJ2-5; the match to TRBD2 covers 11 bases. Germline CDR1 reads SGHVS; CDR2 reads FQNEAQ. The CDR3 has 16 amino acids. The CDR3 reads CASSLVTSGNAETQYF. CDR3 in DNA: TGTGCCAGCAGTTTAGTGACTAGCGGGAATGCAGAGACCCAGTACTTC.

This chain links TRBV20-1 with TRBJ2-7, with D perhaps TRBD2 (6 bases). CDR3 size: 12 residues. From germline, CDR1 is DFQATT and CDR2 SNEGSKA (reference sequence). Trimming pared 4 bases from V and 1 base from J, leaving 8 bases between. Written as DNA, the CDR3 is TGCAGTGCTACGGCGGGGTCCTACGAGCAGTACTTC. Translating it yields CSATAGSYEQYF.

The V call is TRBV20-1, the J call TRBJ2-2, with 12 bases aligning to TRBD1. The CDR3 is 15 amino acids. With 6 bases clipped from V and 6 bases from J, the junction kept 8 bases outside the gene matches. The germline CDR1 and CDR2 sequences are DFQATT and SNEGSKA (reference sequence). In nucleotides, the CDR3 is TGCAGTGCCAAAAGACGGGACAGGGGGCCCGGGGAGCTGTTTTTT. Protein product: CSAKRRDRGPGELFF.

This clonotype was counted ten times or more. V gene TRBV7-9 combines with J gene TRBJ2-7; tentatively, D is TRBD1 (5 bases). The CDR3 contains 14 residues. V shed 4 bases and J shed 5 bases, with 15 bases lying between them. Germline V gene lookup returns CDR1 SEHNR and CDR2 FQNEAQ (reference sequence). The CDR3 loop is CASSSGRASHEQYF. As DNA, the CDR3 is TGTGCCAGCAGCTCCGGCAGGGCATCCCACGAGCAGTACTTC.

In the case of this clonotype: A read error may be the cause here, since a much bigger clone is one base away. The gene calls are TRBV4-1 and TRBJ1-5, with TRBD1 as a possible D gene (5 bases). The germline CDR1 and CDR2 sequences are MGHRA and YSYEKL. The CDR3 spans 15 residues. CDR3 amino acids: CASSQDLGVNRPQHF. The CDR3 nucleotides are TGTGCCAGCAGCCAAGATCTGGGGGTCAATCGGCCCCAGCATTTT.

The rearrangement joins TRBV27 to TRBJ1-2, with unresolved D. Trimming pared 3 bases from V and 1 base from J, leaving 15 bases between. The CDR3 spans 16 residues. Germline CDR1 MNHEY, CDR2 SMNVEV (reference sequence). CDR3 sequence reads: CASSFFPRPDNYGYTF. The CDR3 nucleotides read TGTGCCAGCAGTTTTTTTCCACGGCCGGATAACTATGGCTACACCTTC.

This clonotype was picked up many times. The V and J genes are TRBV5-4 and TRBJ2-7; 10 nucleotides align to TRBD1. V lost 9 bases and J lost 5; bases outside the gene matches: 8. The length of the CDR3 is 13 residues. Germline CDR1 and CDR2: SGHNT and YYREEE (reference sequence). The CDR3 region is CAIDRGRFNEQYF. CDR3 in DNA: TGTGCCATAGACAGGGGGCGGTTTAACGAGCAGTACTTC.